The T cell receptor (beta chain) under discussion was sequenced for a study of blood T cell repertoires in COVID-19. About the research overall: The United States, Italy and Spain were the sources of the acute and convalescent COVID-19 samples. Sources were T cells, B-cell-depleted T cells, or PBMCs; the material itself was cDNA or gDNA.

The germline gives CDR1 LNHDA, CDR2 SQIVND (reference sequence). Unmatched junction bases numbered 10, after V lost 4 bases and J lost 4 bases. The CDR3 has 15 amino acids. The authors' processing: Quantification of nucleated cells was approximated via reference gene primer amplification. This table comes from immunoSEQ multiplex PCR, and its TCRdb copy is limited to in-frame clones, with some not included. V and J calls and clone size are as listed in that table; D and trimming were resolved from the DNA. The table includes 110,000 or so clones, around 85% detected once. This clone was seen just once.

The sequencing input was peripheral blood. This chain connects TRBV19 to TRBJ2-7, with 7 bases matching TRBD2. This TCR was recovered from a man in his fifties with acute or convalescent COVID-19. The DNA for the CDR3 is TGTGCCAGTAGTAGCCGACTAGCTGGTAATTACGAGCAGTACTTC. Translation gives CASSSRLAGNYEQYF.